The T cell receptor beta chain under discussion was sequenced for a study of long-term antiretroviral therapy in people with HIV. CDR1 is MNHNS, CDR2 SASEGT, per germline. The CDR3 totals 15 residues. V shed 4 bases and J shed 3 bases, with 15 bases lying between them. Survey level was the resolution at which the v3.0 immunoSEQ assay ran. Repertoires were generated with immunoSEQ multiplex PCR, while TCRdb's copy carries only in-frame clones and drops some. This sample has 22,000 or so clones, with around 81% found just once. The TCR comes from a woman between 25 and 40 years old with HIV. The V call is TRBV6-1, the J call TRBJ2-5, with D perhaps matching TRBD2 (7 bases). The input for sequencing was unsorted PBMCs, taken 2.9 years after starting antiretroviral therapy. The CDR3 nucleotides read TGTGCCAGCAGTGGTGGGGGGGCGGGGGAAGAGACCCAGTACTTC. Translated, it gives CASSGGGAGEETQYF.